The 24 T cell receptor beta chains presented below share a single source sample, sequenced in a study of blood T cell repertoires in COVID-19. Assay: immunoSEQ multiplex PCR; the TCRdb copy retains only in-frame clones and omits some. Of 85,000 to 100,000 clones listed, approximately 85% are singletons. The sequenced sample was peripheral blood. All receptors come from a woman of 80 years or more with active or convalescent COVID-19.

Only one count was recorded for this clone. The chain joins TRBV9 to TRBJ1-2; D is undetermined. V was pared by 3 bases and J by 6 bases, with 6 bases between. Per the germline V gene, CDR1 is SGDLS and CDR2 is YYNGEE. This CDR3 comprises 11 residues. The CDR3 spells CASSDRDGYTF. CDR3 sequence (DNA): TGTGCCAGCAGCGACAGAGATGGCTACACCTTC.

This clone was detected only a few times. This CDR3 reads CASTIPGGNTIYF. The CDR3 DNA reads TGTGCCAGCACCATACCAGGGGGAAACACCATATATTTT. This chain uses TRBV6-5 with TRBJ1-3; D possibly corresponds to TRBD1 (5 bases). Between the trimmed V and J ends, which lost 7 bases and 4 bases, there was a span of 11 bases. The length of the CDR3 is 13 residues. Per germline, CDR1 MNHEY and CDR2 SVGAGI.

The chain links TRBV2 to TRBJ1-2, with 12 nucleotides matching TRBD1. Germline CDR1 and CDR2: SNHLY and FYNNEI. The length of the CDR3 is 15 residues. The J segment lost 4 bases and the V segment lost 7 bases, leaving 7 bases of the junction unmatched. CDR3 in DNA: TGTGCCAGCAAGAGGGACAGGGGGCAAAGCTATGGCTACACCTTC. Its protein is CASKRDRGQSYGYTF.

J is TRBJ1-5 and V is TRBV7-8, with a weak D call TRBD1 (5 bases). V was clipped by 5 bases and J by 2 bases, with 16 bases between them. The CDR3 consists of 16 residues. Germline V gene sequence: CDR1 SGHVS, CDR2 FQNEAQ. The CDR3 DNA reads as TGTGCCAGCAGCCTCACTCGGGGGGTTGGCAATCAGCCCCAGCATTTT. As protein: CASSLTRGVGNQPQHF. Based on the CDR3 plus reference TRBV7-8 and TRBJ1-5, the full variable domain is GAGVSQSPRYKVAKRGQDVALRCDPISGHVSLFWYQQALGQGPEFLTYFQNEAQLDKSGLPSDRFFAERPEGSVSTLKIQRTQQEDSAVYLCASSLTRGVGNQPQHFGDGTRLSIL.

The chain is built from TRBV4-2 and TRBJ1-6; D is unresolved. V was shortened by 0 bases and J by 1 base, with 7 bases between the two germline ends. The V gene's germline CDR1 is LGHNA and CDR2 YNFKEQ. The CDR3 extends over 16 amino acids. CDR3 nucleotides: TGTGCCAGCAGCCAAGATCCCGGGTCCTATAATTCACCCCTCCACTTT. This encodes CASSQDPGSYNSPLHF.

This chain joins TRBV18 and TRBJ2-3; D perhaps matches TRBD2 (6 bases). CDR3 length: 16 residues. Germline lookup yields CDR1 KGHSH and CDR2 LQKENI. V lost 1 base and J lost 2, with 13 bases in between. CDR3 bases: TGTGCCAGCTCACCACGGCAGGGAGGATCCACAGATACGCAGTATTTT. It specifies CASSPRQGGSTDTQYF.

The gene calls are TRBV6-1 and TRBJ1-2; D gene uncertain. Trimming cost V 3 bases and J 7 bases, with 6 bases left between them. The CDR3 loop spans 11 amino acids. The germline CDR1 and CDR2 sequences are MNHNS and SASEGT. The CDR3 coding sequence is TGTGCCAGCAGTGACACGAGTGGCTACACCTTC. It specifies CASSDTSGYTF.

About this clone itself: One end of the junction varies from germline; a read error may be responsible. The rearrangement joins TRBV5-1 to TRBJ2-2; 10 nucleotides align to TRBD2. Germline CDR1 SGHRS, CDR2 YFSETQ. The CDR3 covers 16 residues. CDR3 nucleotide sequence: TGTGCCAGCAGCTTGCAACTAGCGGGGTTCACCGGGGAGCTGTTTTTT. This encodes CASSLQLAGFTGELFF.

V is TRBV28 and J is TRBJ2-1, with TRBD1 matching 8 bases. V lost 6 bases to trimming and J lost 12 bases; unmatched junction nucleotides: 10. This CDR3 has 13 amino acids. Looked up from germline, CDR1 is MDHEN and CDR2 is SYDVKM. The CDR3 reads CASSSGQVERQFF. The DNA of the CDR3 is TGTGCCAGCAGCTCGGGACAGGTCGAGAGGCAGTTCTTC. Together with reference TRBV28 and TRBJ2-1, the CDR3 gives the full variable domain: DVKVTQSSRYLVKRTGEKVFLECVQDMDHENMFWYRQDPGLGLRLIYFSYDVKMKEKGDIPEGYSVSREKKERFSLILESASTNQTSMYLCASSSGQVERQFFGPGTRLTVL.

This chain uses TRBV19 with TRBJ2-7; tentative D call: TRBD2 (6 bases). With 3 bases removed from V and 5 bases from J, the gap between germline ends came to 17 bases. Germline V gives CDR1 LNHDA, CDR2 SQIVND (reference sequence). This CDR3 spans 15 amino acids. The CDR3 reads CASSISGATMHEQYF. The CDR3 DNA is TGTGCCAGTAGTATTTCGGGAGCCACAATGCACGAGCAGTACTTC. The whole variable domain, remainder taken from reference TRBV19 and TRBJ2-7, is DGGITQSPKYLFRKEGQNVTLSCEQNLNHDAMYWYRQDPGQGLRLIYYSQIVNDFQKGDIAEGYSVSREKKESFPLTVTSAQKNPTAFYLCASSISGATMHEQYFGPGTRLTVT.

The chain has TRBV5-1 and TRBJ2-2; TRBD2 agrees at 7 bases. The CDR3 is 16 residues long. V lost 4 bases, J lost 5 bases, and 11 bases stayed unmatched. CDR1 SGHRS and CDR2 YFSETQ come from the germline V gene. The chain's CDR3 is CASSRRGGGPTGELFF. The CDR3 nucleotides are TGCGCCAGCAGCAGACGCGGGGGAGGGCCAACCGGGGAGCTGTTTTTT.

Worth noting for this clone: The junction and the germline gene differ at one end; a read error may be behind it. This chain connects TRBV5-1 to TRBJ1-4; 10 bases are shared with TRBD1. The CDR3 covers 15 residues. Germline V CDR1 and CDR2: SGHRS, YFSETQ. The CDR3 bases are TGTGCCAGCAGCTTGATCGGGACAGGGGAGGAAAAACTGTTTTTT. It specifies CASSLIGTGEEKLFF.

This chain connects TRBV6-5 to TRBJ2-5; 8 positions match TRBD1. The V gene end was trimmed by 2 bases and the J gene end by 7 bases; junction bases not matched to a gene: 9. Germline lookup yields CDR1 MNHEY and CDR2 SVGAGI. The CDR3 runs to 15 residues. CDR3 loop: CASSYGRDRPGTQYF. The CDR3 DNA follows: TGTGCCAGCAGTTACGGCCGGGACAGGCCGGGGACCCAGTACTTC.

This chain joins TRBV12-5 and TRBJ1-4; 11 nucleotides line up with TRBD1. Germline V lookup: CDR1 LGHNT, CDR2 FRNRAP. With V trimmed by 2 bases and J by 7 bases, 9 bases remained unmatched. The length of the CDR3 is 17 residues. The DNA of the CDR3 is TGTGCTAGTGGTTTGCCCCGCGGACAGGGGGCGCGTGAAAAACTGTTTTTT. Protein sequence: CASGLPRGQGAREKLFF.

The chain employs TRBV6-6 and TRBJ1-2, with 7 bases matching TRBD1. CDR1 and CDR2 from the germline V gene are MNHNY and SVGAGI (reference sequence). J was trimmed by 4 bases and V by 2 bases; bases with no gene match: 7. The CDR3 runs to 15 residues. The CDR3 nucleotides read TGTGCCAGCAGTTACGAGGGGGCACGGGGCTATGGCTACACCTTC. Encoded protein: CASSYEGARGYGYTF.

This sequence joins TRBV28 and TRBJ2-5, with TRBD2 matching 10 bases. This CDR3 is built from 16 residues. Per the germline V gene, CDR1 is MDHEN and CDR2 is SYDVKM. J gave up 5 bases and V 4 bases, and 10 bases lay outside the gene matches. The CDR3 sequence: CASSWAGGSGRETQYF. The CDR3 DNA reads TGTGCCAGCAGTTGGGCGGGGGGTAGCGGGAGGGAGACCCAGTACTTC. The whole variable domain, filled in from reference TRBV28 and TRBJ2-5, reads DVKVTQSSRYLVKRTGEKVFLECVQDMDHENMFWYRQDPGLGLRLIYFSYDVKMKEKGDIPEGYSVSREKKERFSLILESASTNQTSMYLCASSWAGGSGRETQYFGPGTRLLVL.

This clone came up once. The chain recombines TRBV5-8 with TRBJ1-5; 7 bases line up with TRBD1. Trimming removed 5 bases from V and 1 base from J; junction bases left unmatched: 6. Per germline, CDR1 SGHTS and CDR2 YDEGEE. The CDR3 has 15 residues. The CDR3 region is CASSPGTVSNQPQHF. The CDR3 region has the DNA TGTGCCAGCAGTCCTGGGACAGTGAGCAATCAGCCCCAGCATTTT.

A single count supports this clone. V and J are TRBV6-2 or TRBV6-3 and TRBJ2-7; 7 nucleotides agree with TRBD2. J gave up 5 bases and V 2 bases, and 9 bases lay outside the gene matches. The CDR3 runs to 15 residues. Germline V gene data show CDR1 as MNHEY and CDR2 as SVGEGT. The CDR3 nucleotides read TGTGCCAGCAGTTACGGGGCGACTAGCTTCGACGAGCAGTACTTC. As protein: CASSYGATSFDEQYF.

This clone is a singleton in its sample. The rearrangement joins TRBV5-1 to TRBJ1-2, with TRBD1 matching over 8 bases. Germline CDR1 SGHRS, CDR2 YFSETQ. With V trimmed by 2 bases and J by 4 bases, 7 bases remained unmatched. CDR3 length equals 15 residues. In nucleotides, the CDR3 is TGCGCCAGCAGCTTAGCCGGGACAGGCCCCTATGGCTACACCTTC. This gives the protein CASSLAGTGPYGYTF.

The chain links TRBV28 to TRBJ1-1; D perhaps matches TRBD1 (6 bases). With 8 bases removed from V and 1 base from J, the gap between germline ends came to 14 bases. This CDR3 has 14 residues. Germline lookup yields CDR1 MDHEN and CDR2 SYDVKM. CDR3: CASLWGGTNTEAFF. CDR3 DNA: TGTGCCAGCCTTTGGGGGGGCACGAACACTGAAGCTTTCTTT.

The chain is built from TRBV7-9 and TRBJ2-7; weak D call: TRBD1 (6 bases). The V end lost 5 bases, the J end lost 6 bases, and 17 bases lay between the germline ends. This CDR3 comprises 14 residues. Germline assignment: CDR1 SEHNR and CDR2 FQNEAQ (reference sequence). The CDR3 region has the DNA TGTGCCAGCAGCCCCAGGGCTAGGGGGTCCGAGCAGTACTTC. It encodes CASSPRARGSEQYF. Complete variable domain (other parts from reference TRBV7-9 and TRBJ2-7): DTGVSQNPRHKITKRGQNVTFRCDPISEHNRLYWYRQTLGQGPEFLTYFQNEAQLEKSRLLSDRFSAERPKGSFSTLEIQRTEQGDSAMYLCASSPRARGSEQYFGPGTRLTVT.

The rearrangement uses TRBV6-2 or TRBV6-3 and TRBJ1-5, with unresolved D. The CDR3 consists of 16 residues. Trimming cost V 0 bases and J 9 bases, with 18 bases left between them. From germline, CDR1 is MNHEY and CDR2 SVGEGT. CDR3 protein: CASSYSRASDSWPQHF. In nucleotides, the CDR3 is TGTGCCAGCAGTTACTCGCGAGCCTCTGATAGTTGGCCCCAGCATTTT.

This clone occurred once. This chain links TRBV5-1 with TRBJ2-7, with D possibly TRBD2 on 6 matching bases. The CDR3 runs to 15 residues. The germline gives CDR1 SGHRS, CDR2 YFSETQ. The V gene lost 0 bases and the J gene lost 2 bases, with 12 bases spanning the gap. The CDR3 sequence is CASSLGTGATYEQYF. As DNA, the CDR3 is TGCGCCAGCAGCTTGGGAACGGGAGCTACCTACGAGCAGTACTTC. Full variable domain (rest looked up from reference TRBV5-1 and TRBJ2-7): KAGVTQTPRYLIKTRGQQVTLSCSPISGHRSVSWYQQTPGQGLQFLFEYFSETQRNKGNFPGRFSGRQFSNSRSEMNVSTLELGDSALYLCASSLGTGATYEQYFGPGTRLTVT.

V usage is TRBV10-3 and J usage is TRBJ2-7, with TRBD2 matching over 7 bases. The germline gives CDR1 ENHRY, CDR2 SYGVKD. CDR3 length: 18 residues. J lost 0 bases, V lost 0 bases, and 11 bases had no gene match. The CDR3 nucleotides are TGTGCCATCAGTGAGTCGGGGGAGGGAACAGTAGCCTCCTACGAGCAGTACTTC. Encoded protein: CAISESGEGTVASYEQYF.